Listed here are 16 T cell receptor beta chains from one sample, sequenced in a study of Ad26.COV2.S vaccination and SARS-CoV-2 variants. As for treatment: 15 to 20 received Ad26.COV2.S at low or high dose, single or two shots; 5 received placebo; per-sample allocation not given. Each sample was drawn 63 days after the first injection (of vaccine or placebo). Sequencing used immunoSEQ multiplex PCR; TCRdb keeps in-frame clones, though not all of them. The data contain over 400,000 clones, 92% of them singletons. The sequences come from peripheral blood, collected in a trial of Ad26.COV2.S vaccine versus placebo. These receptor sequences come from a person aged 18-60 years who received the Ad26.COV2.S COVID-19 vaccine or a placebo.

This rearrangement joins TRBV4-3 to TRBJ2-7; 9 positions match TRBD1. The CDR3 consists of 16 residues. The germline gives CDR1 LGHNA, CDR2 YSLEER. V shed 0 bases, J shed 0 bases, and the junction held 3 bases outside the gene matches. DNA of the CDR3: TGCGCCAGCAGCCAAGATACAGGGGGCTACTCCTACGAGCAGTACTTC. Protein sequence: CASSQDTGGYSYEQYF.

This chain joins TRBV28 and TRBJ1-2; no clear D. There are 13 residues in the CDR3. Germline values: CDR1 MDHEN, CDR2 SYDVKM. Trimming removed 6 bases at V and 0 bases at J, with 8 bases between. The CDR3 loop reads CASSSPSNYGYTF. CDR3 nucleotide sequence: TGTGCCAGCAGCTCACCTTCTAACTATGGCTACACCTTC.

Here the CDR3 DNA reads TGTGCCAGCAGCACACTGGACAGGGGGCCTCGTGAGCAGTACTTC. Protein product: CASSTLDRGPREQYF. The gene calls are TRBV9 and TRBJ2-7, with 11 bases lining up with TRBD1. V lost 4 bases to trimming and J lost 7 bases; unmatched junction nucleotides: 10. Per the germline V gene, CDR1 is SGDLS and CDR2 is YYNGEE. There are 15 residues in the CDR3.

On this clone: Other DNA sequences within the sample encode an identical CDR3. The chain combines TRBV3-1 (or the pseudogene TRBV3-2) with TRBJ2-7; D gene ambiguous. Germline V gene sequence: CDR1 LGHDT, CDR2 YNNKEL (reference sequence). This CDR3 has 11 residues. V was clipped by 4 bases and J by 4 bases, with 5 bases between them. The CDR3: CASSLSYEQYF. As DNA, the CDR3 is TGTGCCAGCAGCCTCTCTTACGAGCAGTACTTC.

The V gene is TRBV7-9, the J gene TRBJ2-2; TRBD2 is a possible D gene (6 bases). Germline loops: CDR1 SEHNR, CDR2 FQNEAQ (reference sequence). Trimming left V 2 bases short and J 4 bases short, with 11 bases between. The CDR3 is 15 residues long. The CDR3 nucleotides read TGTGCCAGCAGCTTATTCGGGGGAAGCACCGGGGAGCTGTTTTTT. Its translation: CASSLFGGSTGELFF.

A word on this clone: Different DNA sequences within this sample yield the same CDR3. This chain links TRBV9 with TRBJ2-7; D may be TRBD2 (5 bases). The V end lost 0 bases, the J end lost 2 bases, and 6 bases lay between the germline ends. Per germline, CDR1 SGDLS and CDR2 YYNGEE. The length of the CDR3 is 13 residues. The CDR3 coding sequence is TGTGCCAGCAGCGTAGGCGGGCCCTACGAGCAGTACTTC. It yields the protein CASSVGGPYEQYF.

The CDR3 DNA reads as TGTGCCAGCAGCCCTTACAGCGGGACAGGGTCCTACGAGCAGTACTTC. Encoded protein: CASSPYSGTGSYEQYF. The V call is TRBV7-8, the J call TRBJ2-7, with 9 positions matching TRBD1. The CDR3 runs to 16 residues. Germline values: CDR1 SGHVS, CDR2 FQNEAQ. J lost 1 base, V lost 5 bases, and 9 bases had no gene match. Looking up the rest from reference TRBV7-8 and TRBJ2-7 gives the full variable domain: GAGVSQSPRYKVAKRGQDVALRCDPISGHVSLFWYQQALGQGPEFLTYFQNEAQLDKSGLPSDRFFAERPEGSVSTLKIQRTQQEDSAVYLCASSPYSGTGSYEQYFGPGTRLTVT.

This clone is a singleton in its sample. The chain joins TRBV7-2 to TRBJ1-2, with 8 bases fitting TRBD1. The J segment lost 8 bases and the V segment lost 5 bases, leaving 7 bases of the junction unmatched. CDR1 and CDR2 from the germline V gene are SGHTA and FQGNSA. This CDR3 is built from 13 residues. The CDR3 sequence is CASSKTGVGGYTF. CDR3 sequence (DNA): TGTGCCAGCAGCAAGACAGGGGTCGGGGGCTACACCTTC. Complete variable domain (other parts from reference TRBV7-2 and TRBJ1-2): GAGVSQSPSNKVTEKGKDVELRCDPISGHTALYWYRQSLGQGLEFLIYFQGNSAPDKSGLPSDRFSAERTGGSVSTLTIQRTQQEDSAVYLCASSKTGVGGYTFGSGTRLTVV.

The chain combines TRBV18 with TRBJ1-4, with TRBD1 matching 7 bases. V was pared by 4 bases and J by 10 bases, with 9 bases of the junction left unmatched. The germline gives CDR1 KGHSH, CDR2 LQKENI. The CDR3 is 14 amino acids. CDR3 nucleotides: TGTGCCAGCTCACAAGGGGGCCCGATGGGAAAACTGTTTTTT. Amino acid sequence: CASSQGGPMGKLFF.

This chain connects TRBV15 to TRBJ2-1, with a weak D call TRBD2 (6 bases). Germline V gene sequence: CDR1 LNHNV, CDR2 YYDKDF (reference sequence). Between the trimmed V and J ends, which lost 1 base and 2 bases, there was a span of 18 bases. There are 18 residues in the CDR3. The DNA for the CDR3 is TGTGCCACCAGCAGAGGCCGTCTCGTAGCGGCTACCTACAATGAGCAGTTCTTC. Encoded protein: CATSRGRLVAATYNEQFF.

This chain connects TRBV6-6 to TRBJ2-3, with D possibly TRBD2 on 5 matching bases. This CDR3 spans 15 amino acids. Trimming took 2 bases from V and 4 from J, leaving 13 bases between them. Per the germline V gene, CDR1 is MNHNY and CDR2 is SVGAGI (reference sequence). CDR3 amino acids: CASSYGGSQSDTQYF. The CDR3 coding sequence is TGTGCCAGCAGTTACGGAGGATCCCAATCAGATACGCAGTATTTT.

This chain links TRBV6-5 with TRBJ2-1; either TRBD1 or TRBD2 may fit D (6 bases each). There are 14 residues in the CDR3. Trimming cost V 3 bases and J 7 bases, with 13 bases left between them. The germline V gene has CDR1 MNHEY and CDR2 SVGAGI. CDR3 nucleotides: TGTGCCAGCAGTTATTGGGGGGCCGAAAATGAGCAGTTCTTC. Its translation: CASSYWGAENEQFF.

The CDR3 region is CASSGTGSSYNSPLHF. CDR3 nucleotides: TGTGCCAGCTCCGGGACAGGTAGCTCCTATAATTCACCCCTCCACTTT. The chain carries TRBV27 and TRBJ1-6, with 8 bases matching TRBD1. The germline CDR1 and CDR2 sequences are MNHEY and SMNVEV (reference sequence). The CDR3 totals 16 residues. Germline trimming cut 8 bases from V and 0 bases from J; bases unmatched to any gene: 6.

The V and J genes are TRBV19 and TRBJ1-5, with a tentative D call TRBD1 (5 bases). Deletions cut 3 bases from V and 4 bases from J, with 13 bases between. Looked up from germline, CDR1 is LNHDA and CDR2 is SQIVND (reference sequence). This CDR3 contains 15 residues. This CDR3 reads CASSIIRRVNQPQHF. The CDR3 DNA sequence: TGTGCCAGTAGTATTATTCGCAGGGTAAATCAGCCCCAGCATTTT.

The chain has TRBV14 and TRBJ2-7; 9 bases agree with TRBD1. CDR3 length equals 14 residues. V lost 4 bases, J lost 3 bases, and 4 bases stayed unmatched. In germline, CDR1 is SGHDN, CDR2 FVKESK. CDR3 sequence reads: CASSRTGVFYEQYF. In DNA form, the CDR3 reads TGTGCCAGCAGCCGGACAGGGGTTTTCTACGAGCAGTACTTC.

The CDR3 region is CASSLGGGSLRDSGNTIYF. The CDR3 region has the DNA TGTGCCAGCAGCTTAGGGGGGGGTAGTTTACGTGACTCTGGAAACACCATATATTTT. The chain recombines TRBV7-2 with TRBJ1-3, with D possibly being TRBD1 (5 bases). Per germline, CDR1 SGHTA and CDR2 FQGNSA. With 1 base removed from V and 0 bases from J, the gap between germline ends came to 19 bases. This CDR3 comprises 19 residues.